This TCR beta chain comes out of a study of identical twins. Study-wide findings and caveats: Whereas memory repertoires showed no such difference, abundant cord blood beta clonotypes carried fewer insertions.

This clonotype showed up just a few times. Its antigen is undetermined. There are 13 residues in the CDR3. Germline CDR1 is LGHNA and CDR2 is YSLEER. Trimming cost V 2 bases and J 10 bases, with 14 bases left between them. cDNA molecules carried unique molecular identifiers, and template switching added a universal primer site. TCRdb used MiXCR to reprocess the 5' RACE reads, holding one entry per CDR3 protein. This sample has about 500,000 distinct CDR3 sequences, with 13% to 15% found just once. A further study also used this sample, focusing on yellow fever vaccine responses in identical twins.

The chain links TRBV4-3 to TRBJ2-5, with D unresolved. The sample was CD4+ T cells sorted from blood. The receptor comes from a woman younger than 30 in good health. This CDR3 is CASSQRIDLDQYF. Here the CDR3 DNA reads TGCGCCAGCAGCCAACGTATCGACCTGGACCAGTACTTC.